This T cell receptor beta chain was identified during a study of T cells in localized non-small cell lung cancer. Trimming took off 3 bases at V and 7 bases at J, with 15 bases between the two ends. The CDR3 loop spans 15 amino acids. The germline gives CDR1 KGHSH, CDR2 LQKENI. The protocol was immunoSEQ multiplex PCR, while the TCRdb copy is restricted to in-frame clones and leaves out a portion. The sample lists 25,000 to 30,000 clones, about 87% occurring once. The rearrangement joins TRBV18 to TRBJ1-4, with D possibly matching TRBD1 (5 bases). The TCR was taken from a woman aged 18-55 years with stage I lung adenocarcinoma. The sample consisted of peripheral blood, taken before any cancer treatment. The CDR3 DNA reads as TGTGCCAGCTCACCGCCGGGGACTTCGGGTGAAAAACTGTTTTTT. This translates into CASSPPGTSGEKLFF.